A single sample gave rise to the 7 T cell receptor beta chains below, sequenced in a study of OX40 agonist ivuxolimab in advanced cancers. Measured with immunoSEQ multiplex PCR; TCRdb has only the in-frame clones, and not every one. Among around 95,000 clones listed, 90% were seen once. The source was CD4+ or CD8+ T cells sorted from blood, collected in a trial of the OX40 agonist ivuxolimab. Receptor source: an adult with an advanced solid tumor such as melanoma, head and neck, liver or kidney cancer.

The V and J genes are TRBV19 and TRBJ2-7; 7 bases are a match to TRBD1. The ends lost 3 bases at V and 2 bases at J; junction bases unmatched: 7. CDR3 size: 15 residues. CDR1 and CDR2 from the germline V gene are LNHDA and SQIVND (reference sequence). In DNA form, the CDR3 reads TGTGCCAGTAGTATGTCACAGGGGCCTACCTACGAGCAGTACTTC. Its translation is CASSMSQGPTYEQYF.

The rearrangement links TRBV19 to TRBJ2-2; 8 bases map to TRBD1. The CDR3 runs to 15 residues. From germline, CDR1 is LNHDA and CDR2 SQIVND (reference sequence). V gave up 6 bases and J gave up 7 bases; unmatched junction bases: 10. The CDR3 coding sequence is TGTGCCAGTAGCCTCACCAGGGGGCTGGGCGGGGAGCTGTTTTTT. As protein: CASSLTRGLGGELFF.

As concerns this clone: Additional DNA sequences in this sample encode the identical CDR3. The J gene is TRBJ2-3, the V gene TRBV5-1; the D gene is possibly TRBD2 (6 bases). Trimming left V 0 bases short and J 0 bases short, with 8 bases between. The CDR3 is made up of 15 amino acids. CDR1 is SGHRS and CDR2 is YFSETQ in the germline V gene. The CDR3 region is CASSLVGGSTDTQYF. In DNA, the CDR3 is TGCGCCAGCAGCTTGGTGGGAGGTAGCACAGATACGCAGTATTTT.

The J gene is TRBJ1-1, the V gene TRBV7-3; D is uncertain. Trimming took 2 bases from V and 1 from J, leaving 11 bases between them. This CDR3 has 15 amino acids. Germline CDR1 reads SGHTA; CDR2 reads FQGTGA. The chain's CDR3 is CASSLGGWANTEAFF. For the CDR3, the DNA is TGTGCCAGCAGCTTAGGCGGATGGGCGAACACTGAAGCTTTCTTT.

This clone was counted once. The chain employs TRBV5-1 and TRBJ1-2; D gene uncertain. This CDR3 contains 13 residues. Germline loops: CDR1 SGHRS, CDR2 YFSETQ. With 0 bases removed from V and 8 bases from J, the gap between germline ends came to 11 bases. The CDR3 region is CASSLDPGIGYTF. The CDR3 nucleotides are TGCGCCAGCAGCTTGGATCCGGGGATCGGCTACACCTTC. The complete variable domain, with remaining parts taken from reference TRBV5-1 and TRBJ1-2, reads KAGVTQTPRYLIKTRGQQVTLSCSPISGHRSVSWYQQTPGQGLQFLFEYFSETQRNKGNFPGRFSGRQFSNSRSEMNVSTLELGDSALYLCASSLDPGIGYTFGSGTRLTVV.

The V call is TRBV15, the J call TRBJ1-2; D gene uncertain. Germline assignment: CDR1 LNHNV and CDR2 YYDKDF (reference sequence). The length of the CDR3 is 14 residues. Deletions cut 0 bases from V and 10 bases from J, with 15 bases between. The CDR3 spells CATSRDFFGPHYTF. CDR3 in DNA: TGTGCCACCAGCAGAGACTTCTTCGGCCCTCACTACACCTTC.

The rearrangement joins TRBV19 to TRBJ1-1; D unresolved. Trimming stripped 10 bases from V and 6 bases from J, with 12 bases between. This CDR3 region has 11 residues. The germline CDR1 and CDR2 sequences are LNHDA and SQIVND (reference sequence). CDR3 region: CATAVLAEAFF. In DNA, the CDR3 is TGTGCCACGGCGGTCTTGGCTGAAGCTTTCTTT.